The 26 T cell receptor beta chains reported below all come from one sample, sequenced in a study of OX40 agonist ivuxolimab in advanced cancers. Here immunoSEQ multiplex PCR was the method, and the copy in TCRdb shows in-frame clones only, minus some. The data hold 65,000 to 100,000 clones, with approximately 85% observed a single time. Sample: CD4+ or CD8+ T cells sorted from blood, taken in a trial of the OX40 agonist ivuxolimab. Source of these receptors: an adult with an advanced solid tumor such as melanoma, head and neck, liver or kidney cancer.

The gene calls are TRBV11-3 and TRBJ1-1; D unresolved. Germline loops: CDR1 SGHNT, CDR2 YENEEA. The CDR3 contains 13 residues. Trimming stripped 5 bases from V and 5 bases from J, with 12 bases between. CDR3 DNA: TGTGCCAGCAGCCAATCCGCCGGAACTGAAGCTTTCTTT. Translated, it gives CASSQSAGTEAFF.

The chain couples TRBV28 to TRBJ1-5; D gene ambiguous. Trimming shortened V by 3 bases and J by 2 bases, and 5 bases separated the two germline ends. CDR1 and CDR2 from the germline V gene are MDHEN and SYDVKM. The CDR3 is 13 amino acids. Here the CDR3 reads CASSFAGNQPQHF. The CDR3 region has the DNA TGTGCCAGCAGTTTTGCGGGCAATCAGCCCCAGCATTTT.

The chain is built from TRBV18 and TRBJ1-3, with 7 bases matching TRBD1. The CDR3 covers 16 residues. J was trimmed by 0 bases and V by 6 bases; bases with no gene match: 8. Per the germline V gene, CDR1 is KGHSH and CDR2 is LQKENI. CDR3 loop: CASSLPGGASGNTIYF. CDR3 nucleotide sequence: TGTGCCAGCTCTCTTCCAGGGGGAGCCTCTGGAAACACCATATATTTT.

The V and J genes are TRBV19 and TRBJ2-7, with a possible D match to TRBD1 (5 bases). Trimming cost V 4 bases and J 2 bases, with 12 bases left between them. The CDR3 spans 14 residues. CDR1 LNHDA and CDR2 SQIVND come from the germline V gene (reference sequence). The CDR3 DNA is TGTGCCAGTAGTACCAAGACAGCACCCTACGAGCAGTACTTC. Translated, it gives CASSTKTAPYEQYF.

The table lists this clone with a few counts. The chain employs TRBV30 and TRBJ1-3; 8 bases line up with TRBD1. Losses at the gene ends were 5 bases for V and 4 bases for J; bases not matched to a gene: 7. Germline V gene sequence: CDR1 GTSNPN, CDR2 SVGIG (reference sequence). The CDR3 has 14 amino acids. CDR3 nucleotide sequence: TGTGCCTGGGGACAGGGAGGTTCAGGAAACACCATATATTTT. This translates into CAWGQGGSGNTIYF.

CDR3 residues: CAWKLQMNTEAFF. The CDR3 DNA sequence: TGTGCCTGGAAGCTACAAATGAACACTGAAGCTTTCTTT. The chain links TRBV30 to TRBJ1-1; no definite D call. The germline V and J ends were trimmed by 4 bases and 0 bases, with 9 bases remaining between them. This CDR3 is 13 amino acids long. Germline assignment: CDR1 GTSNPN and CDR2 SVGIG (reference sequence).

The V call is TRBV30, the J call TRBJ1-5; TRBD1 aligns across 8 bases. V lost 6 bases, J lost 1 base, and 2 bases stayed unmatched. CDR3 length: 13 residues. Germline CDR1 and CDR2: GTSNPN and SVGIG (reference sequence). The CDR3 region is CACRQGSNQPQHF. CDR3 DNA sequence: TGTGCCTGCCGACAGGGGAGCAATCAGCCCCAGCATTTT.

The CDR3 is CASSPRGREGLDEQFF. The CDR3 region has the DNA TGTGCCAGCAGCCCCCGAGGACGGGAGGGCCTGGATGAGCAGTTCTTC. V gene TRBV7-8 combines with J gene TRBJ2-1; the match to TRBD2 covers 8 bases. V lost 5 bases to trimming and J lost 8 bases; unmatched junction nucleotides: 14. CDR1 and CDR2 from the germline V gene are SGHVS and FQNEAQ. This CDR3 has 16 amino acids.

The V call is TRBV5-8, the J call TRBJ2-7; D may be TRBD1 or TRBD2 (5 bases each). Germline V gene data show CDR1 as SGHTS and CDR2 as YDEGEE. The CDR3 length is 14 residues. Trimming stripped 4 bases from V and 3 bases from J, with 14 bases between. The CDR3, as DNA: TGTGCCAGCAGCCTGAGGGGAAACCTCTACGAGCAGTACTTC. It codes for CASSLRGNLYEQYF.

The chain couples TRBV5-1 to TRBJ2-7; D is uncertain. Trimming pared 2 bases from V and 0 bases from J, leaving 9 bases between. The CDR3 runs 14 residues. Germline assignment: CDR1 SGHRS and CDR2 YFSETQ. This CDR3 is CASSFTQHSYEQYF. The CDR3 coding sequence is TGCGCCAGCAGCTTTACACAGCACTCCTACGAGCAGTACTTC.

The CDR3 region has the DNA TGTGCCAGCTCACCAAGGGGGGGCTCGCAATCGTACGAGCAGTACTTC. It codes for CASSPRGGSQSYEQYF. The chain combines TRBV18 with TRBJ2-7; D is possibly TRBD2 (7 bases). Per the germline V gene, CDR1 is KGHSH and CDR2 is LQKENI. The V end lost 2 bases, the J end lost 4 bases, and 18 bases lay between the germline ends. There are 16 residues in the CDR3. Variable domain in full (rest from reference TRBV18 and TRBJ2-7): NAGVMQNPRHLVRRRGQEARLRCSPMKGHSHVYWYRQLPEEGLKFMVYLQKENIIDESGMPKERFSAEFPKEGPSILRIQQVVRGDSAAYFCASSPRGGSQSYEQYFGPGTRLTVT.

This chain links TRBV19 with TRBJ1-3, with D tentatively TRBD1 (5 bases). Germline V gene data show CDR1 as LNHDA and CDR2 as SQIVND (reference sequence). V lost 6 bases to trimming and J lost 2 bases, with 11 bases between them. The CDR3 consists of 14 residues. For the CDR3, the DNA is TGTGCCAGTAGCAAGGGGACTCCTGGAAACACCATATATTTT. This encodes CASSKGTPGNTIYF. The full variable domain, completed using reference TRBV19 and TRBJ1-3, is DGGITQSPKYLFRKEGQNVTLSCEQNLNHDAMYWYRQDPGQGLRLIYYSQIVNDFQKGDIAEGYSVSREKKESFPLTVTSAQKNPTAFYLCASSKGTPGNTIYFGEGSWLTVV.

By share of the sample, this clone is medium-sized. The chain uses TRBV28 and TRBJ2-7; either TRBD1 or TRBD2 may supply D (5 bases each). Deletions cut 4 bases from V and 4 bases from J, with 20 bases between. The germline V gene encodes CDR1 MDHEN and CDR2 SYDVKM. CDR3 size: 16 residues. CDR3 sequence (DNA): TGTGCCAGCAGTTGGTCGATAGGGACGGGACCTTACGAGCAGTACTTC. Translated, it gives CASSWSIGTGPYEQYF.

V and J are TRBV14 and TRBJ2-3, with TRBD2 as a possible D gene (6 bases). V was clipped by 2 bases and J by 3 bases, with 9 bases between them. The V gene's germline CDR1 is SGHDN and CDR2 FVKESK. The CDR3 contains 14 residues. The CDR3 spells CASSQLGGTDTQYF. The DNA of the CDR3 is TGTGCCAGCAGCCAACTGGGGGGTACAGATACGCAGTATTTT.

With regard to this clone: The junction departs from the called germline gene at one end, perhaps through a read error. The rearrangement joins TRBV7-7 to TRBJ2-5; D remains ambiguous. The CDR3 runs 13 residues. In germline, CDR1 is SSHAT, CDR2 FNYEAQ (reference sequence). CDR3 DNA: TGTGCTAGCAGCTTCCAACAGCAAGAGACCCAGTACTTC. Its protein product is CASSFQQQETQYF.

J is TRBJ1-5 and V is TRBV28; D uncertain. The germline V gene has CDR1 MDHEN and CDR2 SYDVKM. The CDR3 has 16 amino acids. With 3 bases removed from V and 7 bases from J, the gap between germline ends came to 19 bases. The chain's CDR3 is CASSFVSGGSGQPQHF. As DNA, the CDR3 is TGTGCCAGCAGTTTCGTTTCGGGAGGCTCAGGCCAGCCCCAGCATTTT. Together with reference TRBV28 and TRBJ1-5, the CDR3 gives the full variable domain: DVKVTQSSRYLVKRTGEKVFLECVQDMDHENMFWYRQDPGLGLRLIYFSYDVKMKEKGDIPEGYSVSREKKERFSLILESASTNQTSMYLCASSFVSGGSGQPQHFGDGTRLSIL.

The rearrangement uses TRBV7-8 and TRBJ2-1; 8 bases are a match to TRBD1. Germline CDR1 is SGHVS and CDR2 is FQNEAQ. The V segment lost 0 bases and the J segment 2 bases; nucleotides outside the gene matches: 3. The CDR3 extends over 16 amino acids. CDR3 in amino acids: CASSLARTGPYNEQFF. In nucleotides, the CDR3 is TGTGCCAGCAGCTTAGCAAGGACAGGGCCCTACAATGAGCAGTTCTTC.

The chain couples TRBV6-5 to TRBJ2-7, with 9 positions matching TRBD2. From germline, CDR1 is MNHEY and CDR2 SVGAGI. The CDR3 loop spans 14 amino acids. J was trimmed by 1 base and V by 7 bases; bases with no gene match: 5. CDR3 in DNA: TGTGCCAGCAAAAATAGCGGGGGTTCCTACGAGCAGTACTTC. It is translated as CASKNSGGSYEQYF.

The V and J genes are TRBV30 and TRBJ2-3; D perhaps matches TRBD2 (5 bases). Germline-derived CDR1 and CDR2 are GTSNPN and SVGIG (reference sequence). There are 14 residues in the CDR3. The V gene lost 4 bases and the J gene lost 1 base, with 12 bases spanning the gap. In nucleotides, the CDR3 is TGTGCCTGGACCTCGGGGATGCGCACAGATACGCAGTATTTT. Amino acid sequence: CAWTSGMRTDTQYF.

The chain links TRBV4-1 to TRBJ2-3; 7 bases align to TRBD2. Trimming took 0 bases from V and 2 from J; bases not matched to a gene: 8. CDR3 length: 17 amino acids. CDR1 is MGHRA and CDR2 is YSYEKL in the germline V gene. The CDR3 DNA is TGCGCCAGCAGCCAAGAAGTGTCTAGCGGTAACACAGATACGCAGTATTTT. This gives the protein CASSQEVSSGNTDTQYF.

The chain recombines TRBV19 with TRBJ1-4; tentative D call: TRBD1 (6 bases). CDR1 and CDR2 (germline): LNHDA, SQIVND (reference sequence). CDR3 length equals 15 residues. V lost 2 bases and J lost 2, with 9 bases in between. Here the CDR3 DNA reads TGTGCCAGTAGTATACCGGGGGGCACTAATGAAAAACTGTTTTTT. The encoded protein is CASSIPGGTNEKLFF.

The chain has TRBV10-3 and TRBJ2-2; unclear D gene. Trimming removed 10 bases from V and 8 bases from J, with 14 bases in between. In germline, CDR1 is ENHRY, CDR2 SYGVKD. This CDR3 comprises 12 residues. CDR3 loop: CATGPAKGELFF. CDR3 DNA: TGTGCCACCGGCCCCGCTAAGGGGGAGCTGTTTTTT.

This chain links TRBV5-8 with TRBJ2-2; 12 bases are a match to TRBD2. After removal of 4 bases from V and 6 bases from J, the junction contained 4 bases not matched to a gene. CDR1 is SGHTS and CDR2 is YDEGEE in the germline V gene. The CDR3 is 15 residues long. CDR3 amino acids: CASSPTSGSAGELFF. The CDR3 bases are TGTGCCAGCAGCCCGACTAGCGGGAGTGCCGGGGAGCTGTTTTTT. Full variable domain (rest looked up from reference TRBV5-8 and TRBJ2-2): EAGVTQSPTHLIKTRGQQATLRCSPISGHTSVYWYQQALGLGLQFLLWYDEGEERNRGNFPPRFSGRQFPNYSSELNVNALELEDSALYLCASSPTSGSAGELFFGEGSRLTVL.

V usage is TRBV7-8 and J usage is TRBJ1-2; D may be TRBD1 (5 bases). The CDR3 spans 13 residues. V was trimmed by 5 bases and J by 3 bases, leaving 10 bases between them. Germline V CDR1 and CDR2: SGHVS, FQNEAQ. This CDR3 is CASSPQGDYGYTF. The CDR3 coding sequence is TGTGCCAGCAGCCCCCAGGGTGACTATGGCTACACCTTC. Full variable domain (remainder filled in from reference TRBV7-8 and TRBJ1-2): GAGVSQSPRYKVAKRGQDVALRCDPISGHVSLFWYQQALGQGPEFLTYFQNEAQLDKSGLPSDRFFAERPEGSVSTLKIQRTQQEDSAVYLCASSPQGDYGYTFGSGTRLTVV.

The rearrangement joins TRBV2 to TRBJ2-1; 16 bases match TRBD2. Germline V gene lookup returns CDR1 SNHLY and CDR2 FYNNEI. Trimming took 8 bases from V and 8 from J; bases not matched to a gene: 6. This CDR3 region has 15 residues. CDR3 residues: CASGGTSGRADEQFF. In DNA form, the CDR3 reads TGTGCCAGCGGGGGGACTAGCGGGAGGGCAGATGAGCAGTTCTTC.

The chain links TRBV9 to TRBJ1-4; D possibly corresponds to TRBD1 (5 bases). The CDR3 has 15 residues. Germline CDR1 SGDLS, CDR2 YYNGEE. Trimming took off 4 bases at V and 3 bases at J, with 13 bases between the two ends. The DNA for the CDR3 is TGTGCCAGCAGCTCCGGTAGAGGGGCTAATGAAAAACTGTTTTTT. This sequence encodes CASSSGRGANEKLFF. Together with reference TRBV9 and TRBJ1-4, the CDR3 gives the full variable domain: DSGVTQTPKHLITATGQRVTLRCSPRSGDLSVYWYQQSLDQGLQFLIQYYNGEERAKGNILERFSAQQFPDLHSELNLSSLELGDSALYFCASSSGRGANEKLFFGSGTQLSVL.